This passage covers 9 T cell receptor beta chains from one sample sequenced in a study of cytomegalovirus exposure and HLA in healthy donors. Vbeta (60) and Jbeta (13) primers were used in the PCR. Sequenced by immunoSEQ multiplex PCR; TCRdb stores in-frame clones only, minus some. The sample lists around 70,000 clones, around 72% occurring once. The sample was PBMCs. These receptors came from a woman aged 40-49 years in good health and CMV-seropositive.

The J gene is TRBJ1-6, the V gene TRBV6-6; tentative D call: TRBD1 (5 bases). The CDR3 totals 12 residues. V was shortened by 8 bases and J by 7 bases, with 9 bases between the two germline ends. Germline CDR1 and CDR2: MNHNY and SVGAGI (reference sequence). CDR3 in amino acids: CASGRQNSPLHF. In DNA, the CDR3 is TGTGCCAGCGGCCGACAGAATTCACCCCTCCACTTT.

This clone was seen a handful of times. The chain has TRBV9 and TRBJ1-1; 7 bases are shared with TRBD1. Germline V gene lookup returns CDR1 SGDLS and CDR2 YYNGEE. Trimming took 7 bases from V and 2 from J; bases not matched to a gene: 11. This CDR3 is 15 amino acids long. The CDR3 loop is CASSRQGAKNTEAFF. CDR3 coding DNA: TGTGCCAGCTCTCGACAGGGAGCAAAAAACACTGAAGCTTTCTTT. Drawing the rest from reference TRBV9 and TRBJ1-1, the complete variable domain is DSGVTQTPKHLITATGQRVTLRCSPRSGDLSVYWYQQSLDQGLQFLIQYYNGEERAKGNILERFSAQQFPDLHSELNLSSLELGDSALYFCASSRQGAKNTEAFFGQGTRLTVV.

The chain couples TRBV30 to TRBJ2-1; 11 bases are shared with TRBD2. The CDR3 consists of 15 residues. The ends lost 3 bases at V and 9 bases at J; junction bases unmatched: 10. The germline V gene has CDR1 GTSNPN and CDR2 SVGIG (reference sequence). The DNA of the CDR3 is TGTGCCTGGAGATTACTAGCGGGGGTGGGTAGTGAGCAGTTCTTC. Translation gives CAWRLLAGVGSEQFF.

The chain recombines TRBV6-6 with TRBJ1-1, with D perhaps TRBD1 (6 bases). V gave up 6 bases and J gave up 2 bases, with 10 bases separating them. Germline values: CDR1 MNHNY, CDR2 SVGAGI (reference sequence). This CDR3 contains 13 residues. The CDR3 sequence is CASRRTDNTEAFF. The CDR3 DNA is TGTGCCAGCAGAAGGACAGACAACACTGAAGCTTTCTTT.

The genes are TRBV7-8 and TRBJ1-4, with unresolved D. Germline V gene data show CDR1 as SGHVS and CDR2 as FQNEAQ. The V and J ends lost 5 bases and 5 bases respectively, with 18 bases between them. The CDR3 totals 16 residues. CDR3 sequence (DNA): TGTGCCAGCAGCCCCCACCGATGGTTTAGAAATGAAAAACTGTTTTTT. This encodes CASSPHRWFRNEKLFF.

The DNA of the CDR3 is TGTGCCAGTAGTATAGGCAGGACAGGGAGAGGTCAGCCCCAGCATTTT. Encoded protein: CASSIGRTGRGQPQHF. The chain uses TRBV19 and TRBJ1-5; 8 bases align to TRBD1. The CDR3 loop spans 16 amino acids. Per the germline V gene, CDR1 is LNHDA and CDR2 is SQIVND (reference sequence). After removal of 1 base from V and 6 bases from J, the junction contained 8 bases not matched to a gene.

The V gene is TRBV6-5, the J gene TRBJ1-2, with TRBD1 matching over 7 bases. With V trimmed by 6 bases and J by 4 bases, 5 bases remained unmatched. CDR3 length: 13 amino acids. Germline V gives CDR1 MNHEY, CDR2 SVGAGI. CDR3: CASSPQGTYGYTF. CDR3 in DNA: TGTGCCAGCAGCCCACAGGGGACCTATGGCTACACCTTC.

There are a few counts of this clone. The genes are TRBV7-9 and TRBJ1-5, with 11 bases aligning to TRBD1. This CDR3 region has 15 residues. Germline V CDR1 and CDR2: SEHNR, FQNEAQ (reference sequence). The V segment lost 5 bases and the J segment 4 bases; nucleotides outside the gene matches: 4. CDR3 in amino acids: CASSPGQGENQPQHF. The CDR3, as DNA: TGTGCCAGCAGCCCGGGACAGGGGGAGAATCAGCCCCAGCATTTT.

The chain has TRBV15 and TRBJ1-3; the D is unclear. Germline V gene sequence: CDR1 LNHNV, CDR2 YYDKDF (reference sequence). The CDR3 extends over 16 amino acids. Trimming took off 0 bases at V and 0 bases at J, with 9 bases between the two ends. CDR3 protein: CATSRDIGVSGNTIYF. The CDR3 DNA reads TGTGCCACCAGCAGAGATATCGGGGTCTCTGGAAACACCATATATTTT.